These 26 T cell receptor beta chains originate from one sample sequenced in a study of T cell repertoires in cytomegalovirus infection. TCRdb called the reads again in MiXCR, with one record for every CDR3 protein. Of hundreds of thousands of distinct CDR3 sequences in the sample, less than 25% were seen once. Specimen: CD8+ T cells from PBMCs. These receptors all stem from a human donor in good health (CMV status not recorded). Some clones in this sample may be carry-over from other donors' samples.

About this clonotype itself: This may arise from a read error, as a much more abundant clone is one base away. The rearrangement links TRBV7-3 to TRBJ2-2; 7 nucleotides align to TRBD1. The CDR3 loop spans 15 amino acids. From germline, CDR1 is SGHTA and CDR2 FQGTGA. CDR3 in DNA: TGTGTCAGCAGCTCACGGACAGGGAACACCGGGGAGCTGTTTTTT. This codes for CVSSSRTGNTGELFF.

The V call is TRBV7-9, the J call TRBJ1-3; TRBD1 matches 9 bases. Germline assignment: CDR1 SEHNR and CDR2 FQNEAQ (reference sequence). The V segment lost 5 bases and the J segment 4 bases; nucleotides outside the gene matches: 6. The CDR3 extends over 15 amino acids. DNA for the CDR3: TGTGCCAGCAGCGACGGACAGGGGAGAGGAAACACCATATATTTT. Translated: CASSDGQGRGNTIYF. Together with reference TRBV7-9 and TRBJ1-3, the CDR3 gives the full variable domain: DTGVSQNPRHKITKRGQNVTFRCDPISEHNRLYWYRQTLGQGPEFLTYFQNEAQLEKSRLLSDRFSAERPKGSFSTLEIQRTEQGDSAMYLCASSDGQGRGNTIYFGEGSWLTVV.

The CDR3 here is CASSYRGWGEQYV. CDR3 in DNA: TGTGCCAGCAGCTACAGGGGTTGGGGGGAGCAGTACGTC. The chain carries TRBV2 and TRBJ2-7; 7 nucleotides align to TRBD1. The CDR3 has 13 amino acids. V was pared by 6 bases and J by 7 bases, with 9 bases of the junction left unmatched. Germline V gene data show CDR1 as SNHLY and CDR2 as FYNNEI.

The gene calls are TRBV29-1 and TRBJ2-3; no clear D. This CDR3 is 14 amino acids long. CDR1 and CDR2 from the germline V gene are SQVTM and ANQGSEA. V lost 5 bases, J lost 0 bases, and 12 bases lay in between. The CDR3 DNA follows: TGCAGCGTTATTTTCGGCACTAGCACAGATACGCAGTATTTT. Encoded protein: CSVIFGTSTDTQYF.

In its sample, this clonotype was seen a few times. The chain couples TRBV11-2 to TRBJ1-1, with D tentatively TRBD1 (5 bases). This CDR3 has 13 residues. V shed 4 bases and J shed 6 bases, with 12 bases lying between them. Germline V gene data show CDR1 as SGHAT and CDR2 as FQNNGV. This chain's CDR3 is CASSWVGQPEAFF. The CDR3 DNA follows: TGTGCCAGCAGCTGGGTAGGACAACCTGAAGCTTTCTTT.

In its sample, this clonotype was seen a few times. The chain is built from TRBV6-6 and TRBJ1-1, with 8 positions matching TRBD1. V gave up 4 bases and J gave up 4 bases; unmatched junction bases: 8. CDR3 length: 15 residues. The germline V gene has CDR1 MNHNY and CDR2 SVGAGI (reference sequence). In DNA, the CDR3 is TGTGCCAGCAGTTCCCCCGGGACAGGCCCCACTGAAGCTTTCTTT. Residues: CASSSPGTGPTEAFF.

This clonotype was seen a handful of times. This rearrangement joins TRBV29-1 to TRBJ2-3, with 9 bases matching TRBD2. This CDR3 comprises 19 residues. Germline CDR1 SQVTM, CDR2 ANQGSEA. V shed 6 bases and J 4 bases; nucleotides not matched to a gene: 23. The CDR3 reads CSVVGVVQRGASRADTQYF. For the CDR3, the DNA is TGCAGCGTCGTTGGGGTGGTGCAGCGGGGGGCCTCCCGGGCAGATACGCAGTATTTT.

This clonotype was seen repeatedly, ten times or more. V gene TRBV12-5 combines with J gene TRBJ1-1; D gene ambiguous. This CDR3 spans 10 amino acids. V was trimmed by 8 bases and J by 1 base, leaving 2 bases between them. Per germline, CDR1 LGHNT and CDR2 FRNRAP. The CDR3 DNA sequence: TGTGCTAGTAAGAACACTGAAGCTTTCTTT. Its translation is CASKNTEAFF.

This clonotype was seen a few times. V gene TRBV29-1 combines with J gene TRBJ2-1, with 14 bases aligning to TRBD2. Germline V gene sequence: CDR1 SQVTM, CDR2 ANQGSEA. The CDR3 has 15 residues. Losses at the gene ends were 1 base for V and 8 bases for J; bases not matched to a gene: 4. CDR3 in amino acids: CSVEGPGLAGDEQFF. CDR3 nucleotides: TGCAGCGTTGAAGGGCCGGGACTAGCGGGGGATGAGCAGTTCTTC.

This clonotype occurred a few times. The J gene is TRBJ2-5, the V gene TRBV19; no clear D gene. The CDR3 runs 14 residues. Trimming left V 3 bases short and J 4 bases short, with 12 bases between. In germline, CDR1 is LNHDA, CDR2 SQIVND (reference sequence). CDR3 coding DNA: TGTGCCAGTAGTATTGGAGTCGGACGAGAGACCCAGTACTTC. Translated: CASSIGVGRETQYF.

The gene calls are TRBV7-6 and TRBJ2-2; 9 nucleotides agree with TRBD1. Germline lookup yields CDR1 SGHVS and CDR2 FNYEAQ. The J segment lost 4 bases and the V segment lost 5 bases, leaving 8 bases of the junction unmatched. This CDR3 has 16 amino acids. This chain's CDR3 is CASSPLYRGLTGELFF. In DNA form, the CDR3 reads TGTGCCAGCAGCCCCCTTTACAGGGGGCTCACCGGGGAGCTGTTTTTT.

This chain links TRBV20-1 with TRBJ1-1; 10 bases fit TRBD1. The CDR3 spans 17 residues. Looked up from germline, CDR1 is DFQATT and CDR2 is SNEGSKA (reference sequence). V dropped 2 bases and J dropped 3; count of bases not matched to a gene: 12. The CDR3 region is CSARQAGQGRSDTEAFF. The DNA for the CDR3 is TGCAGTGCTAGACAAGCGGGACAGGGGAGGTCGGACACTGAAGCTTTCTTT.

The chain is built from TRBV5-1 and TRBJ1-1, with a possible D match to TRBD1 (5 bases). Looked up from germline, CDR1 is SGHRS and CDR2 is YFSETQ. V lost 1 base, J lost 1 base, and 14 bases lay in between. The CDR3 spans 16 residues. The CDR3 DNA sequence: TGCGCCAGCAGCTTGTCGAGAGGGGTGGGGAACACTGAAGCTTTCTTT. Translating it yields CASSLSRGVGNTEAFF.

This clonotype was counted a few times. The chain employs TRBV6-5 and TRBJ1-1, with D uncertain. Per the germline V gene, CDR1 is MNHEY and CDR2 is SVGAGI. The CDR3 is 13 residues long. Trimming took 1 base from V and 6 from J, leaving 9 bases between them. The CDR3 DNA reads TGTGCCAGCAGTTACTTCGACGGTGCTGAAGCTTTCTTT. It yields the protein CASSYFDGAEAFF.

The CDR3 reads CASSPTDRGPEKLFF. The CDR3 coding sequence is TGTGCCAGCAGCCCTACGGACAGGGGGCCTGAAAAACTGTTTTTT. The chain is built from TRBV7-9 and TRBJ1-4, with TRBD1 matching 11 bases. The CDR3 spans 15 residues. V shed 5 bases, J shed 7 bases, and the junction held 6 bases outside the gene matches. Germline V gives CDR1 SEHNR, CDR2 FQNEAQ (reference sequence).

This clonotype turned up a few times. The chain is built from TRBV7-9 and TRBJ1-2, with 7 bases lining up with TRBD1. CDR1 and CDR2 from the germline V gene are SEHNR and FQNEAQ (reference sequence). The CDR3 runs to 15 residues. The V segment lost 1 base and the J segment 2 bases; nucleotides outside the gene matches: 4. The CDR3 reads CASSLGDRANYGYTF. Here the CDR3 DNA reads TGTGCCAGCAGCTTAGGGGACAGAGCGAACTATGGCTACACCTTC.

This clonotype appeared a single time. Possible read error: a much larger clone is one base away. The V and J genes are TRBV7-4 and TRBJ1-1, with 8 bases lining up with TRBD1. The V gene's germline CDR1 is SGHVT and CDR2 SQSDAQ. The CDR3 runs to 13 residues. This CDR3 reads CVTQGQVSTEAFF. In nucleotides, the CDR3 is TGTGTCACTCAGGGACAGGTATCTACTGAAGCTTTCTTT.

This clonotype was observed a few times. The rearrangement joins TRBV7-6 to TRBJ2-7; 7 nucleotides match TRBD2. Germline CDR1 reads SGHVS; CDR2 reads FNYEAQ. This CDR3 contains 12 residues. V dropped 3 bases and J dropped 10; count of bases not matched to a gene: 6. The DNA of the CDR3 is TGTGCCAGCAGCTTGGGCCGGGGGGATCAGTACGTC. This codes for CASSLGRGDQYV.

This clonotype has a count of ten or more. The chain recombines TRBV7-8 with TRBJ1-6; tentative D call: TRBD1 (5 bases). Trimming stripped 7 bases from V and 6 bases from J, with 13 bases between. CDR3 length equals 14 residues. Germline loops: CDR1 SGHVS, CDR2 FQNEAQ. CDR3 sequence: CASTEGWGNSPLHF. DNA for the CDR3: TGTGCCAGCACTGAGGGGTGGGGTAATTCACCCCTCCACTTT.

This chain joins TRBV6-2 or TRBV6-3 and TRBJ1-5, with D unclear. V gave up 6 bases and J gave up 4 bases, with 10 bases separating them. This CDR3 is 13 amino acids long. Germline-derived CDR1 and CDR2 are MNHEY and SVGEGT. Here the CDR3 DNA reads TGTGCCAGCAGATTCGTACGGAATCAGCCCCAGCATTTT. It encodes CASRFVRNQPQHF.

This clonotype appeared a few times. This rearrangement joins TRBV5-5 to TRBJ2-3, with TRBD2 identical over 9 bases. The V segment lost 1 base and the J segment 1 base; nucleotides outside the gene matches: 4. The CDR3 has 16 amino acids. From germline, CDR1 is SGHKS and CDR2 YYEKEE (reference sequence). This chain's CDR3 is CASSLSPSGGTDTQYF. DNA for the CDR3: TGTGCCAGCAGCTTGAGCCCTAGCGGGGGCACAGATACGCAGTATTTT.

This clonotype was seen many times. V is TRBV7-6 and J is TRBJ1-1; D call uncertain. Germline V gene lookup returns CDR1 SGHVS and CDR2 FNYEAQ. This CDR3 is 14 amino acids long. Trimming left V 1 base short and J 0 bases short, with 6 bases between. This chain's CDR3 is CASSLGSVNTEAFF. The CDR3 nucleotides are TGTGCCAGCAGCTTAGGATCAGTGAACACTGAAGCTTTCTTT.

The chain is built from TRBV6-2 or TRBV6-3 and TRBJ2-1; TRBD1 might be the D (6 bases). Looked up from germline, CDR1 is MNHEY and CDR2 is SVGEGT. The V end was cut by 8 bases, the J end by 6 bases, with 11 bases between. This CDR3 has 12 amino acids. The CDR3 reads CASGYRANEQFF. CDR3 DNA: TGTGCCAGCGGGTACAGGGCCAATGAGCAGTTCTTC.

In its sample, this clonotype was seen many times. The chain recombines TRBV7-2 with TRBJ1-1, with a tentative D call TRBD1 (5 bases). V lost 5 bases to trimming and J lost 4 bases, with 17 bases between them. The CDR3 runs to 15 residues. Germline V gene data show CDR1 as SGHTA and CDR2 as FQGNSA. The CDR3 sequence: CASSPRGVTATEAFF. Written as DNA, the CDR3 is TGTGCCAGCAGCCCGCGAGGGGTCACGGCCACTGAAGCTTTCTTT. The whole variable domain, remainder taken from reference TRBV7-2 and TRBJ1-1, is GAGVSQSPSNKVTEKGKDVELRCDPISGHTALYWYRQSLGQGLEFLIYFQGNSAPDKSGLPSDRFSAERTGGSVSTLTIQRTQQEDSAVYLCASSPRGVTATEAFFGQGTRLTVV.

Only a few counts were recorded for this clonotype. The gene calls are TRBV4-3 and TRBJ1-2, with TRBD1 matching 7 bases. V lost 0 bases to trimming and J lost 3 bases; unmatched junction nucleotides: 7. The CDR3 extends over 16 amino acids. The germline V gene encodes CDR1 LGHNA and CDR2 YSLEER. The DNA for the CDR3 is TGCGCCAGCAGCCAAGAAACTCAGACAGGGTACTATGGCTACACCTTC. It is translated as CASSQETQTGYYGYTF.

This clonotype appeared a few times. V and J are TRBV5-4 and TRBJ1-2, with TRBD1 identical over 8 bases. The CDR3 length is 13 residues. Germline values: CDR1 SGHNT, CDR2 YYREEE (reference sequence). J lost 5 bases, V lost 4 bases, and 4 bases had no gene match. This CDR3 reads CASSIGTGYGYTF. The CDR3 DNA reads as TGTGCCAGCAGCATCGGGACAGGTTATGGCTACACCTTC. Drawing the rest from reference TRBV5-4 and TRBJ1-2, the complete variable domain is ETGVTQSPTHLIKTRGQQVTLRCSSQSGHNTVSWYQQALGQGPQFIFQYYREEENGRGNFPPRFSGLQFPNYSSELNVNALELDDSALYLCASSIGTGYGYTFGSGTRLTVV.